This TCR beta chain is drawn from a study of blood T cells in healthy people across ages. Regarding the study as a whole: A strong correlation was seen between TCR beta diversity and naive T cell percentage.

There are 15 residues in the CDR3. V lost 2 bases to trimming and J lost 5 bases, with 15 bases between them. CDR1 is MNHNY, CDR2 SVGAGI, per germline (reference sequence). Turning to this clonotype: Its antigen is undetermined.

A second PCR of about 7 to 12 cycles used a sample-barcoded 5' primer and a J-beta primer mix. TCRdb itself ran the 5' RACE reads through MiXCR, one entry per CDR3 protein. The sample yields fewer than 2 million distinct CDR3 sequences, 35% to 50% seen once. Collection of 9 to 10 milliliters of peripheral blood was performed for each donor. V usage is TRBV6-6 and J usage is TRBJ1-1; tentatively, D is TRBD1 (6 bases). The sequence came from a human donor in good health. Sequenced material: blood. The CDR3 DNA sequence: TGTGCCAGCAGTTACGACGTCAGGGGTATTACTGAAGCTTTCTTT. It encodes CASSYDVRGITEAFF.